This T cell receptor beta chain was identified during a study of cytotoxic CD8 clonotypes in ibrutinib-treated CLL. As for the study in general: The sample average was 255,043 productive templates and tens of thousands of productive rearrangements. Study-wide points: Public clonotypes proved infrequent, and on treatment they shrank or remained steady.

This clone was counted between two and nine times. Its target is not known. This table comes from immunoSEQ multiplex PCR, and its TCRdb copy is limited to in-frame clones, with some not included. Of 110,000 to 150,000 clones listed, 76% were seen once; the top ten hold roughly 4.7%. Germline values: CDR1 SGHTA, CDR2 FQGNSA. Trimming shortened V by 5 bases and J by 6 bases, and 11 bases separated the two germline ends. CDR3 length equals 13 residues. About 2 micrograms of genomic DNA from cryopreserved PBMCs went into TCR beta libraries. The source of this sequence is a human donor with chronic lymphocytic leukemia. The material was PBMCs, obtained after 24 months of ibrutinib treatment. The V gene is TRBV7-2, the J gene TRBJ1-5; D is unresolved. CDR3 DNA sequence: TGTGCCAGCAGCACGACGGCGTCTCAGCCCCAGCATTTT. This codes for CASSTTASQPQHF.